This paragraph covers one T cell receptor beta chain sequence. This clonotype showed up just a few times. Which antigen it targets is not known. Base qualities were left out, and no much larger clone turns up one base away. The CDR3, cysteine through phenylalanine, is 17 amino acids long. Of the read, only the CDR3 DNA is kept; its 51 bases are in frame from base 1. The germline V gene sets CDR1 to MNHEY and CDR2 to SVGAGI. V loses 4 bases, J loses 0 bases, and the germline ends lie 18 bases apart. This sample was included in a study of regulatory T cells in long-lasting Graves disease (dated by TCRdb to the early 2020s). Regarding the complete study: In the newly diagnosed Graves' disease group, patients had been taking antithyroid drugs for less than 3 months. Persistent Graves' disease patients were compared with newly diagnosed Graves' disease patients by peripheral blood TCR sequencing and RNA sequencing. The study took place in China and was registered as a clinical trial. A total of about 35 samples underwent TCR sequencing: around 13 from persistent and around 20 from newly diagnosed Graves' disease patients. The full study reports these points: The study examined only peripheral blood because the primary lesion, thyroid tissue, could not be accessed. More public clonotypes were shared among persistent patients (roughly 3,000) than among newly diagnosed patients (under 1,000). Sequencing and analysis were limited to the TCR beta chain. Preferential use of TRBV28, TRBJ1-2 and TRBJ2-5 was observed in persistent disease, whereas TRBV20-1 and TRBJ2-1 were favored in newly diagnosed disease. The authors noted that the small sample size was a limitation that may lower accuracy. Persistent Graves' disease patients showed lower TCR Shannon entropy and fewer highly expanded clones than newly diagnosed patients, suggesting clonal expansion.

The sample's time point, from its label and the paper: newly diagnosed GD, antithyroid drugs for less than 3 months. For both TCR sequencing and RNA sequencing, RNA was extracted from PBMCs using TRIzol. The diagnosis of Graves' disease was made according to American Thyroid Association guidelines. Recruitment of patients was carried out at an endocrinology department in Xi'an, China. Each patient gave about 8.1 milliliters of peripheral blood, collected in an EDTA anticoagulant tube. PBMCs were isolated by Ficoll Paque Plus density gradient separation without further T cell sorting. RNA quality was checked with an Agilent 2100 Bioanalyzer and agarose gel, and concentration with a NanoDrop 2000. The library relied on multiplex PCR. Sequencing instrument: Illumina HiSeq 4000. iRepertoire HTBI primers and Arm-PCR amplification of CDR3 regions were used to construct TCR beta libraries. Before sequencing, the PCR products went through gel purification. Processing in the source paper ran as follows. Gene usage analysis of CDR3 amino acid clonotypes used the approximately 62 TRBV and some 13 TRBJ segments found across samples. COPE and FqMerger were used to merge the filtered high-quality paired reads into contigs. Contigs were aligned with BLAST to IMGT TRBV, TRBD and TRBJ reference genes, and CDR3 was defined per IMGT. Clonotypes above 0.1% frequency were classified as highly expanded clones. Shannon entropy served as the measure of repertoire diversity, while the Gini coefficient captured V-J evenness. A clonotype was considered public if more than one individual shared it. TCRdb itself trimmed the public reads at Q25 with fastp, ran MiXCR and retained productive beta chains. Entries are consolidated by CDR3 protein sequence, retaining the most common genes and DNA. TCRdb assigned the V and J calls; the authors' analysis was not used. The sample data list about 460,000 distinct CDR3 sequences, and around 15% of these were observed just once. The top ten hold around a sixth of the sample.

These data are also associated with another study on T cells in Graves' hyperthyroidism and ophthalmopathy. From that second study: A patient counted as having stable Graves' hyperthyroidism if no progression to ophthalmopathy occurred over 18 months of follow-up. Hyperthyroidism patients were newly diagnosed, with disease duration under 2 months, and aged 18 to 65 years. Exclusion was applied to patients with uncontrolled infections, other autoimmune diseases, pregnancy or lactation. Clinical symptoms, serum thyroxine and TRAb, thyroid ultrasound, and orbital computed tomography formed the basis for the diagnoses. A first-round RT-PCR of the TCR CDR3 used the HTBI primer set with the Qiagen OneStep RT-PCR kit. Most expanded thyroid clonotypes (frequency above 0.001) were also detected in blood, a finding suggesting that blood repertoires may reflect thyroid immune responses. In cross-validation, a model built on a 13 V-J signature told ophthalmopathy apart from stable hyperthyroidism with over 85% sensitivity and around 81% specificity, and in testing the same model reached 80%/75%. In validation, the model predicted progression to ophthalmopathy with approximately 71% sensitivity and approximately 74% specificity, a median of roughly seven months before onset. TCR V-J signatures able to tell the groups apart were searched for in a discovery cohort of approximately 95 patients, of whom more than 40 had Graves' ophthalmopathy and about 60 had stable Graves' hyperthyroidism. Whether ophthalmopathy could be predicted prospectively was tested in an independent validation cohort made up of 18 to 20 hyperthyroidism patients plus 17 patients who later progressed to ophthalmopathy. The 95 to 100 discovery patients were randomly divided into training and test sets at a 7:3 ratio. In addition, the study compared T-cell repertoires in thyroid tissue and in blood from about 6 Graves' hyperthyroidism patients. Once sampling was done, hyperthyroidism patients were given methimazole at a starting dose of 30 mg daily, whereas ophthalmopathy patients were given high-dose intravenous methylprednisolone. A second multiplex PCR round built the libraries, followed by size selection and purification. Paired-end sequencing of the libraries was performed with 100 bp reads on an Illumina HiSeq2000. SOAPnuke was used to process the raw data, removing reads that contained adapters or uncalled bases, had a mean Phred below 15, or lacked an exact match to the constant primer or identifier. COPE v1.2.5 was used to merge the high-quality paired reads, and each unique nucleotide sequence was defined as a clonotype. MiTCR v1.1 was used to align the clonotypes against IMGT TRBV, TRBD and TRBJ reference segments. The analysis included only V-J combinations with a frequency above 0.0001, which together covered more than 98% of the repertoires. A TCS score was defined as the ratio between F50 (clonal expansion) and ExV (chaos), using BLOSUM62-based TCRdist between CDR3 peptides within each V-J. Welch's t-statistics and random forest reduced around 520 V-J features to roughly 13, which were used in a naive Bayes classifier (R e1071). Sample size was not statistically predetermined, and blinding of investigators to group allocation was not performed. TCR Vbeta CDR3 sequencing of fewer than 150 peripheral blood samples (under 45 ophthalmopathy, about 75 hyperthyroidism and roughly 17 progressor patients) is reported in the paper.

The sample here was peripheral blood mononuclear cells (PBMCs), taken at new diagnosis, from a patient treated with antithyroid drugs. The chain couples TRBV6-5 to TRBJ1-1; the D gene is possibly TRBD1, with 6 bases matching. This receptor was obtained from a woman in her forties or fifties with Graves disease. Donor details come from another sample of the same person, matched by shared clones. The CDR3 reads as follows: CASSWTAGATMNTEAFF. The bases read TGTGCCAGCAGTTGGACCGCAGGGGCAACAATGAACACTGAAGCTTTCTTT.